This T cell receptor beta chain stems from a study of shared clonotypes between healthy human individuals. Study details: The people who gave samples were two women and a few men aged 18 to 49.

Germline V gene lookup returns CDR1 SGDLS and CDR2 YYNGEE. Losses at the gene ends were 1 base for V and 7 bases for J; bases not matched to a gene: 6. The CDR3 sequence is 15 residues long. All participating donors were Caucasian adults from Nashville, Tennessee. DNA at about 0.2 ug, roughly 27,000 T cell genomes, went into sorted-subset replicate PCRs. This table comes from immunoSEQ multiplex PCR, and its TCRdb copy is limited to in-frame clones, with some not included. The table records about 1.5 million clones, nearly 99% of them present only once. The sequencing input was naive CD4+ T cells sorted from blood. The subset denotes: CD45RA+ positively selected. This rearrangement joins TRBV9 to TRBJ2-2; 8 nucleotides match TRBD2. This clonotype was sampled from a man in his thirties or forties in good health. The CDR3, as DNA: TGTGCCAGCAGCGTAATGGCGGGAGGTAACGGGGAGCTGTTTTTT. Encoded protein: CASSVMAGGNGELFF.